These 27 T cell receptor beta chains were all obtained from the same sample, sequenced in a study of CD8 T cells in Susac syndrome. RNA, at about 0.5 to 1 ug, was reverse transcribed with random hexamers. A single record per CDR3 protein comes from TCRdb applying MiXCR to the immunoSEQ multiplex PCR reads. The top ten hold 0.095% of the sample, which has about 210,000 distinct CDR3 sequences, about 95% seen once. Sequenced input: CD4+ T cells from PBMCs. These receptors all stem from a human donor with multiple sclerosis.

J is TRBJ1-1 and V is TRBV20-1; D may be TRBD1 (5 bases). This CDR3 has 13 residues. The germline V gene encodes CDR1 DFQATT and CDR2 SNEGSKA (reference sequence). V lost 0 bases and J 2 bases, leaving 7 bases between the germline ends. The chain's CDR3 is CSARDDSNTEAFF. The CDR3 DNA is TGCAGTGCTAGAGATGACAGCAACACTGAAGCTTTCTTT.

This chain joins TRBV7-3 and TRBJ2-4; no firm D call. The CDR3 extends over 16 amino acids. With 2 bases removed from V and 0 bases from J, the gap between germline ends came to 11 bases. Germline V CDR1 and CDR2: SGHTA, FQGTGA. The CDR3 nucleotides are TGTGCCAGCAGCTTAGGGTGGGGAACAGCCAAAAACATTCAGTACTTC. The encoded protein is CASSLGWGTAKNIQYF.

The chain employs TRBV30 and TRBJ2-3; 14 positions agree with TRBD2. V gave up 6 bases and J gave up 8 bases; unmatched junction bases: 4. The CDR3 extends over 13 amino acids. Germline lookup yields CDR1 GTSNPN and CDR2 SVGIG (reference sequence). CDR3 nucleotides: TGTGCCTGCGGACTAGCGGGAGGAGGTACGCAGTATTTT. It encodes CACGLAGGGTQYF.

V is TRBV2 and J is TRBJ2-1; 8 positions agree with TRBD2. The ends lost 7 bases at V and 4 bases at J; junction bases unmatched: 6. CDR3 length equals 14 residues. From germline, CDR1 is SNHLY and CDR2 FYNNEI. The CDR3 nucleotides are TGTGCCAGCAACATAGCGGGACCGTACAATGAGCAGTTCTTC. Its protein product is CASNIAGPYNEQFF. The variable domain in full, completed from reference TRBV2 and TRBJ2-1, reads EPEVTQTPSHQVTQMGQEVILRCVPISNHLYFYWYRQILGQKVEFLVSFYNNEISEKSEIFDDQFSVERPDGSNFTLKIRSTKLEDSAMYFCASNIAGPYNEQFFGPGTRLTVL.

V and J are TRBV6-5 and TRBJ2-1; 12 bases match TRBD2. J lost 7 bases, V lost 6 bases, and 4 bases had no gene match. Germline V CDR1 and CDR2: MNHEY, SVGAGI. The CDR3 contains 14 residues. This CDR3 reads CASRIGLAGNEQFF. DNA for the CDR3: TGTGCCAGCAGGATAGGACTAGCGGGAAATGAGCAGTTCTTC.

Written as DNA, the CDR3 is TGCAGCTCTCAGGACTTACGACCCACAGATACGCAGTATTTT. Protein: CSSQDLRPTDTQYF. This chain connects TRBV29-1 to TRBJ2-3; D possibly corresponds to TRBD2 (5 bases). Trimming stripped 8 bases from V and 2 bases from J, with 17 bases between. The CDR3 runs to 14 residues. In germline, CDR1 is SQVTM, CDR2 ANQGSEA.

The V gene is TRBV30, the J gene TRBJ1-2; TRBD1 might be the D (5 bases). The CDR3 consists of 14 residues. Trimming took 5 bases from V and 4 from J, leaving 17 bases between them. In germline, CDR1 is GTSNPN, CDR2 SVGIG (reference sequence). The CDR3 nucleotides read TGTGCCTGGTTCCCTCCGGGACTCTTCTATGGCTACACCTTC. Its translation is CAWFPPGLFYGYTF.

The rearrangement uses TRBV23-1 and TRBJ2-7; the D is unclear. TRBV23-1 is filed as an ORF, its function uncertain. There are 15 residues in the CDR3. Deletions cut 7 bases from V and 2 bases from J, with 18 bases between. Here the CDR3 reads CASTVNGPLTYEQYF. The CDR3 region has the DNA TGCGCCAGCACAGTCAATGGGCCCCTTACCTACGAGCAGTACTTC.

In this sample, this clonotype turned up once. The chain joins TRBV4-2 to TRBJ1-2; a weak D match, TRBD1 (6 bases). The V end lost 4 bases, the J end lost 3 bases, and 18 bases lay between the germline ends. The CDR3 runs 16 residues. The V gene's germline CDR1 is LGHNA and CDR2 YNFKEQ. This chain's CDR3 is CASSPQGTGIDYGYTF. The CDR3 bases are TGTGCCAGCAGCCCACAAGGTACAGGGATCGACTATGGCTACACCTTC.

This chain uses TRBV4-2 with TRBJ1-2, with a weak D call TRBD1 (6 bases). V lost 0 bases, J lost 0 bases, and 14 bases lay in between. Germline V gene lookup returns CDR1 LGHNA and CDR2 YNFKEQ. The CDR3 sequence is 17 residues long. Here the CDR3 reads CASSQDLPQGANYGYTF. Here the CDR3 DNA reads TGTGCCAGCAGCCAAGATCTCCCACAGGGCGCTAACTATGGCTACACCTTC.

The gene calls are TRBV3-1 and TRBJ2-5; TRBD2 matches at 8 bases. Germline loops: CDR1 LGHDT, CDR2 YNNKEL (reference sequence). The length of the CDR3 is 15 residues. V gave up 1 base and J gave up 4 bases; unmatched junction bases: 5. CDR3 DNA: TGTGCCAGCAGCCAAGGGAACGGGGGGGCAGAGACCCAGTACTTC. Translated: CASSQGNGGAETQYF.

This chain connects TRBV20-1 to TRBJ1-2; TRBD1 matches 7 bases. After removal of 6 bases from V and 7 bases from J, the junction contained 11 bases not matched to a gene. The germline V gene has CDR1 DFQATT and CDR2 SNEGSKA (reference sequence). The CDR3 sequence is 13 residues long. The DNA of the CDR3 is TGCAGTGCCCTTAACGAGGGGGCGATTGGCTACACCTTC. Translation: CSALNEGAIGYTF.

This chain uses TRBV9 with TRBJ2-4; D gene uncertain. CDR1 SGDLS and CDR2 YYNGEE come from the germline V gene. Trimming took 3 bases from V and 6 from J, leaving 13 bases between them. The CDR3 spans 14 residues. CDR3 sequence reads: CASSAGPERNIQYF. CDR3 DNA: TGTGCCAGCAGCGCGGGCCCAGAGCGAAACATTCAGTACTTC.

The chain joins TRBV25-1 to TRBJ1-5; possible D gene TRBD1, 5 bases. The CDR3 extends over 14 amino acids. The germline gives CDR1 MGHDK, CDR2 SYGVNS. V was clipped by 4 bases and J by 9 bases, with 16 bases between them. CDR3 DNA: TGTGCCAGCAGTGGCTCGGGAACCGGGGGGCCCCAGCATTTT. Its translation is CASSGSGTGGPQHF.

This chain links TRBV2 with TRBJ2-1; D uncertain. Germline V gene data show CDR1 as SNHLY and CDR2 as FYNNEI. V gave up 3 bases and J gave up 3 bases, with 9 bases separating them. This CDR3 has 14 residues. CDR3 region: CASSDRNVYNEQFF. CDR3 DNA sequence: TGTGCCAGCAGTGACAGGAATGTCTACAATGAGCAGTTCTTC.

J is TRBJ1-5 and V is TRBV20-1; no definite D call. This CDR3 spans 12 amino acids. V lost 1 base, J lost 9 bases, and 10 bases lay in between. CDR1 and CDR2 (germline): DFQATT, SNEGSKA (reference sequence). CDR3 protein: CSARGRASPQHF. The CDR3 DNA reads TGCAGTGCTAGAGGAAGGGCATCGCCCCAGCATTTT.

This chain joins TRBV20-1 and TRBJ2-1, with 13 bases that match TRBD2. CDR1 and CDR2 (germline): DFQATT, SNEGSKA (reference sequence). The CDR3 is 14 amino acids. The V and J ends lost 5 bases and 10 bases, in that order; junction bases with no gene match: 8. Here the CDR3 DNA reads TGCAGTGCTGGAGGACTAGCGGGAGCTGCGGAGCAGTTCTTC. Amino acids: CSAGGLAGAAEQFF.

The genes are TRBV2 and TRBJ2-7, with 15 positions matching TRBD2. The trim removed 5 bases at V and 2 bases at J, leaving 10 bases unmatched. Germline CDR1 and CDR2: SNHLY and FYNNEI. CDR3 length: 18 amino acids. CDR3 DNA: TGTGCCAGCAGTCCGGGACTAGCGGGGGGAAAATCACCCTACGAGCAGTACTTC. Protein product: CASSPGLAGGKSPYEQYF.

V usage is TRBV20-1 and J usage is TRBJ2-4; D is unresolved. The germline V gene encodes CDR1 DFQATT and CDR2 SNEGSKA (reference sequence). There are 15 residues in the CDR3. V shed 3 bases and J shed 1 base, with 13 bases lying between them. The CDR3 sequence: CSASGGLAAKNIQYF. As DNA, the CDR3 is TGCAGTGCTAGCGGCGGATTGGCGGCCAAAAACATTCAGTACTTC.

This sequence joins TRBV29-1 and TRBJ1-5, with D unclear. The CDR3 sequence is 14 residues long. Germline loops: CDR1 SQVTM, CDR2 ANQGSEA. Between the trimmed V and J ends, which lost 6 bases and 3 bases, there was a span of 15 bases. CDR3 region: CSVGGRGNNQPQHF. The CDR3 nucleotides read TGCAGCGTGGGCGGGAGAGGGAACAATCAGCCCCAGCATTTT.

V gene TRBV28 combines with J gene TRBJ2-3; 8 bases line up with TRBD2. Unmatched junction bases numbered 8, after V lost 5 bases and J lost 4 bases. The CDR3 runs to 15 residues. In germline, CDR1 is MDHEN, CDR2 SYDVKM. The CDR3 region is CASSAPGGLADTQYF. DNA for the CDR3: TGTGCCAGCAGTGCACCGGGAGGGCTCGCAGATACGCAGTATTTT. Supplemented by reference TRBV28 and TRBJ2-3, the full variable domain reads DVKVTQSSRYLVKRTGEKVFLECVQDMDHENMFWYRQDPGLGLRLIYFSYDVKMKEKGDIPEGYSVSREKKERFSLILESASTNQTSMYLCASSAPGGLADTQYFGPGTRLTVL.

The count of this clonotype is one. The chain couples TRBV29-1 to TRBJ1-1; D gene uncertain. The CDR3 has 13 amino acids. V was trimmed by 8 bases and J by 0 bases, leaving 13 bases between them. The germline V gene has CDR1 SQVTM and CDR2 ANQGSEA. CDR3 in amino acids: CSTLGPMNTEAFF. The CDR3 bases are TGCAGCACCCTAGGTCCGATGAACACTGAAGCTTTCTTT.

The chain has TRBV11-1 and TRBJ2-1, with TRBD2 identical over 7 bases. The J segment lost 6 bases and the V segment lost 7 bases, leaving 12 bases of the junction unmatched. The V gene's germline CDR1 is SGHAT and CDR2 FQDESV (reference sequence). The CDR3 contains 15 residues. CDR3 protein: CASTKTSRGLNEQFF. CDR3 coding DNA: TGTGCCAGCACCAAGACTAGCCGGGGCCTCAATGAGCAGTTCTTC.

The chain links TRBV29-1 to TRBJ2-1, with 7 bases fitting TRBD1. Germline trimming cut 6 bases from V and 3 bases from J; bases unmatched to any gene: 8. The length of the CDR3 is 14 residues. The germline V gene encodes CDR1 SQVTM and CDR2 ANQGSEA. The DNA for the CDR3 is TGCAGCGTCGTTCGACAGGGAATCTACAATGAGCAGTTCTTC. Protein sequence: CSVVRQGIYNEQFF.

This clonotype was seen a single time. The rearrangement links TRBV5-1 to TRBJ2-1, with D perhaps matching TRBD1 or TRBD2 (5 bases each). Trimming shortened V by 4 bases and J by 6 bases, and 11 bases separated the two germline ends. This CDR3 contains 13 residues. CDR1 and CDR2 (germline): SGHRS, YFSETQ. The DNA for the CDR3 is TGCGCCAGCAGCAAAGGGACCATCAATGAGCAGTTCTTC. Translating it yields CASSKGTINEQFF.

This rearrangement joins TRBV5-1 to TRBJ2-1, with no clear D. Per the germline V gene, CDR1 is SGHRS and CDR2 is YFSETQ. Trimming pared 0 bases from V and 4 bases from J, leaving 11 bases between. The CDR3 runs to 15 residues. CDR3 residues: CASSLVGINYNEQFF. For the CDR3, the DNA is TGCGCCAGCAGCTTGGTCGGAATTAATTACAATGAGCAGTTCTTC.

This chain joins TRBV3-1 and TRBJ2-4; D is uncertain. Trimming took off 0 bases at V and 0 bases at J, with 12 bases between the two ends. CDR3 length: 17 amino acids. Germline CDR1 and CDR2: LGHDT and YNNKEL (reference sequence). The CDR3 region is CASSQDLDRLAKNIQYF. CDR3 coding DNA: TGTGCCAGCAGCCAAGATCTGGACCGACTAGCCAAAAACATTCAGTACTTC.